The 11 T cell receptor beta chains presented below share a single source sample, sequenced in a study of T cells in localized non-small cell lung cancer. Assay used: immunoSEQ multiplex PCR; TCRdb lists only in-frame clones, some missing. The sample includes about 26,000 clones, 82% of them seen just once. Material: peripheral blood, obtained before any cancer treatment. The receptor source for this set is a woman aged 35 to 70 with stage I lung adenocarcinoma.

J is TRBJ1-5 and V is TRBV19; TRBD1 might be the D (5 bases). V gave up 10 bases and J gave up 0 bases, with 19 bases separating them. Per germline, CDR1 LNHDA and CDR2 SQIVND (reference sequence). This CDR3 contains 16 residues. CDR3 DNA: TGTGCCAAGAGGGAGGCCAGGGTGATTAGCAATCAGCCCCAGCATTTT. This encodes CAKREARVISNQPQHF.

The gene calls are TRBV18 and TRBJ2-3; the D gene is possibly TRBD1 (5 bases). Trimming cost V 6 bases and J 1 base, with 14 bases left between them. Germline loops: CDR1 KGHSH, CDR2 LQKENI. This CDR3 has 15 residues. The CDR3 loop reads CASSGLTKGTDTQYF. The CDR3 DNA is TGTGCCAGCTCGGGGCTGACCAAAGGCACAGATACGCAGTATTTT. Looking up the rest from reference TRBV18 and TRBJ2-3 gives the full variable domain: NAGVMQNPRHLVRRRGQEARLRCSPMKGHSHVYWYRQLPEEGLKFMVYLQKENIIDESGMPKERFSAEFPKEGPSILRIQQVVRGDSAAYFCASSGLTKGTDTQYFGPGTRLTVL.

The chain links TRBV5-8 to TRBJ2-3; 10 bases match TRBD1. Germline V gene lookup returns CDR1 SGHTS and CDR2 YDEGEE. CDR3 length: 15 residues. J lost 1 base, V lost 4 bases, and 3 bases had no gene match. Here the CDR3 reads CASSQGTGGTDTQYF. The CDR3 bases are TGTGCCAGCAGCCAAGGGACAGGGGGCACAGATACGCAGTATTTT.

The chain carries TRBV7-2 and TRBJ2-5; D call uncertain. CDR1 is SGHTA, CDR2 FQGNSA, per germline. The germline V and J ends were trimmed by 0 bases and 4 bases, with 3 bases remaining between them. CDR3 length: 12 residues. This CDR3 reads CASSLATETQYF. CDR3 bases: TGTGCCAGCAGCTTAGCAACAGAGACCCAGTACTTC.

The rearrangement uses TRBV7-2 and TRBJ1-1; D gene ambiguous. The CDR3 runs to 15 residues. CDR1 SGHTA and CDR2 FQGNSA come from the germline V gene. The V gene lost 2 bases and the J gene lost 2 bases, with 12 bases spanning the gap. Here the CDR3 reads CASSLIGQVNTEAFF. The CDR3 DNA follows: TGTGCCAGCAGCTTAATAGGCCAGGTTAACACTGAAGCTTTCTTT. Complete variable domain (other parts from reference TRBV7-2 and TRBJ1-1): GAGVSQSPSNKVTEKGKDVELRCDPISGHTALYWYRQSLGQGLEFLIYFQGNSAPDKSGLPSDRFSAERTGGSVSTLTIQRTQQEDSAVYLCASSLIGQVNTEAFFGQGTRLTVV.

The gene calls are TRBV10-1 and TRBJ2-7; TRBD1 agrees at 7 bases. The CDR3 contains 13 residues. Per germline, CDR1 WNHNN and CDR2 SYGVQD (reference sequence). Unmatched junction bases numbered 3, after V lost 4 bases and J lost 3 bases. In nucleotides, the CDR3 is TGCGCCAGCAGTGCCGGGACAGTCTACGAGCAGTACTTC. Encoded protein: CASSAGTVYEQYF.

CDR3 loop: CASSIKRGQRTDTQYF. In nucleotides, the CDR3 is TGTGCCAGTAGTATAAAAAGGGGACAGCGCACAGATACGCAGTATTTT. This chain uses TRBV19 with TRBJ2-3; 7 nucleotides agree with TRBD1. CDR1 is LNHDA and CDR2 is SQIVND in the germline V gene (reference sequence). The CDR3 sequence is 16 residues long. With V trimmed by 2 bases and J by 1 base, 6 bases remained unmatched. Variable domain in full (rest from reference TRBV19 and TRBJ2-3): DGGITQSPKYLFRKEGQNVTLSCEQNLNHDAMYWYRQDPGQGLRLIYYSQIVNDFQKGDIAEGYSVSREKKESFPLTVTSAQKNPTAFYLCASSIKRGQRTDTQYFGPGTRLTVL.

This chain connects TRBV30 to TRBJ2-3; no reliable D call. Trimming stripped 0 bases from V and 4 bases from J, with 5 bases between. CDR3 length: 12 residues. Germline V gives CDR1 GTSNPN, CDR2 SVGIG (reference sequence). The CDR3 is CAWSVWPDTQYF. The CDR3 DNA is TGTGCCTGGAGTGTTTGGCCAGATACGCAGTATTTT.

J is TRBJ1-4 and V is TRBV5-1; D is undetermined. The germline V gene has CDR1 SGHRS and CDR2 YFSETQ. CDR3 length: 15 amino acids. Trimming left V 3 bases short and J 8 bases short, with 17 bases between. CDR3 region: CASSYNPELGEKLFF. In DNA form, the CDR3 reads TGCGCCAGCAGCTACAACCCGGAACTCGGGGAAAAACTGTTTTTT.

The chain combines TRBV11-2 with TRBJ1-2, with 10 positions matching TRBD1. Germline V gives CDR1 SGHAT, CDR2 FQNNGV. The ends lost 4 bases at V and 8 bases at J; junction bases unmatched: 13. This CDR3 is built from 16 residues. CDR3 DNA: TGTGCCAGCAGCTCCGACAGGGGGCGCGTAGGAGGCGGCTACACCTTC. It encodes CASSSDRGRVGGGYTF.

CDR3 coding DNA: TGTGCCAGCAGCCCGTACGGGACAGGCCGAAACTCCTACGAGCAGTACTTC. Translated: CASSPYGTGRNSYEQYF. V and J are TRBV11-3 and TRBJ2-7, with 8 bases lining up with TRBD1. This CDR3 is 17 amino acids long. With 5 bases clipped from V and 0 bases from J, the junction kept 12 bases outside the gene matches. The germline V gene has CDR1 SGHNT and CDR2 YENEEA.